Listed below are T cell receptor beta chains from one sample, sequenced in a study of T cell repertoires in cytomegalovirus infection. TCRdb reanalysed the reads using MiXCR and keeps one entry per CDR3 protein. In the table there are 150,000 to 190,000 distinct CDR3 sequences, about 20% of which are singletons. The sample was PBMCs. The receptor source for this set is a human donor in good health (CMV status not recorded). Some clones in this sample may be carry-over from other donors' samples. The CDR3 runs from the conserved cysteine through the conserved F or W. Fields, in order: clone size, V gene, D gene, CDR3 length, J gene, CDR3 protein, CDR3 DNA. A D gene is named only where the DNA matches it firmly. Expanded clones get a size class; other rows say once, few or many, or leave the size out.

clone_size: many
v_call: TRBV28
d_call: TRBD1
cdr3_length: 17
j_call: TRBJ2-4
cdr3_aa: CASSLAGQGEAKNIQYF
cdr3_nt: TGTGCCAGCAGTTTGGCTGGACAGGGGGAGGCCAAAAACATTCAGTACTTC

clone_size: few
v_call: TRBV19
d_call: TRBD1
cdr3_length: 15
j_call: TRBJ1-2
cdr3_aa: CASKIRGRGGYGYTF
cdr3_nt: TGTGCCAGCAAGATCAGGGGGCGAGGAGGCTATGGCTACACCTTC

clone_size: few
v_call: TRBV11-2
d_call: -
cdr3_length: 14
j_call: TRBJ2-5
cdr3_aa: CASSQTFAQETQYF
cdr3_nt: TGTGCCAGCAGCCAGACATTCGCCCAAGAGACCCAGTACTTC

clone_size: -
v_call: TRBV3-1
d_call: -
cdr3_length: 14
j_call: TRBJ1-6
cdr3_aa: CASSHRVYNSPLHF
cdr3_nt: TGTGCCAGCAGCCACAGGGTCTATAATTCACCCCTCCACTTT

clone_size: -
v_call: TRBV29-1
d_call: TRBD2
cdr3_length: 13
j_call: TRBJ2-1
cdr3_aa: CSVSGGPGNEQFF
cdr3_nt: TGCAGCGTGAGCGGGGGGCCGGGCAATGAGCAGTTCTTC

clone_size: few
v_call: TRBV4-3
d_call: TRBD1
cdr3_length: 14
j_call: TRBJ1-1
cdr3_aa: CASSQAWDRVAAFF
cdr3_nt: TGCGCCAGCAGCCAAGCCTGGGACAGGGTTGCGGCTTTCTTT

clone_size: -
v_call: TRBV20-1
d_call: -
cdr3_length: 14
j_call: TRBJ1-1
cdr3_aa: CSARSLLGVAEAFF
cdr3_nt: TGCAGTGCTAGATCACTGCTGGGGGTCGCTGAAGCTTTCTTT

clone_size: large
v_call: TRBV28
d_call: TRBD2
cdr3_length: 16
j_call: TRBJ2-7
cdr3_aa: CASRIHGAGGLYEQYF
cdr3_nt: TGTGCCAGCAGAATCCATGGAGCGGGGGGGCTCTACGAGCAGTACTTC

clone_size: -
v_call: TRBV14
d_call: -
cdr3_length: 15
j_call: TRBJ2-7
cdr3_aa: CASSQGDQASYEQYF
cdr3_nt: TGTGCCAGCAGCCAAGGGGACCAGGCCAGCTACGAGCAGTACTTC

clone_size: -
v_call: TRBV15
d_call: -
cdr3_length: 12
j_call: TRBJ1-5
cdr3_aa: CATRDSGQPQHF
cdr3_nt: TGTGCCACCAGGGACAGCGGGCAGCCCCAGCATTTT

clone_size: -
v_call: TRBV11-3
d_call: TRBD1
cdr3_length: 15
j_call: TRBJ2-1
cdr3_aa: CASSPAGTGVHEQFF
cdr3_nt: TGTGCCAGCAGCCCCGCCGGGACAGGCGTACATGAGCAGTTCTTC

clone_size: -
v_call: TRBV28
d_call: TRBD1
cdr3_length: 13
j_call: TRBJ1-2
cdr3_aa: CASSQGQNYGYTF
cdr3_nt: TGTGCCAGCAGCCAGGGACAGAACTATGGCTACACCTTC

clone_size: few
v_call: TRBV6-6
d_call: TRBD2
cdr3_length: 16
j_call: TRBJ2-7
cdr3_aa: CASSYSTREPPYEQYF
cdr3_nt: TGTGCCAGCAGTTACTCGACGCGGGAGCCCCCCTACGAGCAGTACTTC

clone_size: many
v_call: TRBV7-8
d_call: -
cdr3_length: 16
j_call: TRBJ1-2
cdr3_aa: CASSLAAGGPNYGYTF
cdr3_nt: TGTGCCAGCAGCTTAGCGGCCGGGGGGCCCAACTATGGCTACACCTTC

clone_size: few
v_call: TRBV25-1
d_call: -
cdr3_length: 12
j_call: TRBJ2-7
cdr3_aa: CASSPSGIEQYF
cdr3_nt: TGTGCCAGCAGTCCGTCTGGCATCGAGCAGTACTTC